A selection of T cell receptor beta chains follows, all from one sample in a study of T cell repertoires in cytomegalovirus infection. No antigen has been identified for these receptors. TCRdb fed the reads into MiXCR, producing one record per CDR3 protein. The sample records 40,000 to 55,000 distinct CDR3 sequences, about 20% being singletons. This specimen consisted of CD8+ T cells from cultured PBMCs, obtained from culture after CMV antigen stimulation. These receptors were collected from a human donor in good health (CMV status not recorded). Some clones in this sample may be carry-over from other donors' samples. CDR3s include the opening cysteine and the closing phenylalanine or tryptophan. D genes are given only for firm matches. Clone size appears in some rows only: once, few, many, or a class for an expanded clone.

NA,TRBV24-1,TRBJ1-5,NA,CATRADSSNQPQHF,TGTGCCACCAGGGCAGATAGCTCCAATCAGCCCCAGCATTTT
NA,TRBV28,TRBJ2-5,TRBD2,CASSSPLGRGAGETQYF,TGTGCCAGCAGTTCCCCACTGGGGCGGGGGGCGGGAGAGACCCAGTACTTC
few,TRBV6-2/TRBV6-3,TRBJ2-7,NA,CASSYSQYEQYF,TGTGCCAGCAGTTACTCCCAGTACGAGCAGTACTTC
NA,TRBV15,TRBJ2-3,TRBD1,CATSRGTGATDTQYF,TGTGCCACCAGCCGCGGGACAGGAGCCACAGATACGCAGTATTTT
few,TRBV6-5,TRBJ2-4,NA,CASSDPVRGKGLNIQYF,TGTGCCAGCAGTGACCCCGTCCGAGGCAAGGGGCTAAACATTCAGTACTTC
few,TRBV9,TRBJ2-7,TRBD2,CASSRRGGIDEQYF,TGTGCCAGCAGCCGCCGGGGAGGGATCGACGAGCAGTACTTC
NA,TRBV12-3/TRBV12-4,TRBJ2-7,NA,CASSLGGVRYEQYF,TGTGCCAGCAGTCTAGGTGGGGTTCGATACGAGCAGTACTTC
few,TRBV25-1,TRBJ1-2,NA,CASSERAGRASYYGYTF,TGTGCCAGCAGTGAAAGGGCAGGGCGTGCGTCGTACTATGGCTACACCTTC
few,TRBV5-5,TRBJ1-1,TRBD1,CASSPYPHRGRVTEAFF,TGTGCCAGCAGCCCTTACCCGCACAGGGGAAGAGTCACTGAAGCTTTCTTT
NA,TRBV7-2,TRBJ2-7,TRBD1,CASSLGAPDRLFSYEQYF,TGTGCCAGCAGCTTAGGGGCCCCGGACAGGCTCTTCTCCTACGAGCAGTACTTC
NA,TRBV10-1,TRBJ2-1,TRBD1,CASSPATGLYNEQFF,TGCGCCAGCAGTCCAGCGACAGGGCTCTACAATGAGCAGTTCTTC
few,TRBV7-2,TRBJ2-1,NA,CASSLLSSRHEQFF,TGTGCCAGCAGCTTGCTCTCCTCCCGACATGAGCAGTTCTTC
NA,TRBV7-8,TRBJ1-2,TRBD1,CASSPRRGAAGYTF,TGTGCCAGCAGCCCCCGCAGGGGGGCGGCGGGCTACACCTTC
many,TRBV7-2,TRBJ2-3,NA,CASSLEGLTDTQYF,TGTGCCAGCAGCTTAGAAGGATTGACAGATACGCAGTATTTT
few,TRBV7-2,TRBJ2-7,TRBD2,CASSWGLAGASEQYF,TGTGCCAGCAGCTGGGGACTAGCGGGAGCTAGCGAGCAGTACTTC
NA,TRBV7-2,TRBJ2-1,NA,CASSRQAEYNEQFF,TGTGCCAGCAGCCGACAGGCGGAGTACAATGAGCAGTTCTTC
few,TRBV7-9,TRBJ2-2,TRBD2,CASSPSGGARTGELFF,TGTGCCAGCAGCCCTAGCGGGGGGGCCCGGACCGGGGAGCTGTTTTTT
NA,TRBV7-3,TRBJ2-1,TRBD2,CASSVPGTSENNEQFF,TGTGCCAGCAGCGTACCCGGGACTAGCGAAAACAATGAGCAGTTCTTC
NA,TRBV7-2,TRBJ1-1,TRBD1,CASRNRDREYTEAFF,TGTGCCAGCAGGAATAGGGACAGGGAGTACACTGAAGCTTTCTTT
NA,TRBV4-1,TRBJ2-7,NA,CASSQVFGVEQYF,TGCGCCAGCAGCCAAGTTTTCGGGGTCGAGCAGTACTTC
few,TRBV6-6,TRBJ2-1,TRBD2,CASSPLVPSGWNEQFF,TGTGCCAGCAGTCCTCTGGTGCCTAGCGGGTGGAATGAGCAGTTCTTC
few,TRBV12-3/TRBV12-4,TRBJ1-6,TRBD1,CASRPGTGVSPLHF,TGTGCCAGCAGGCCCGGGACAGGGGTCTCACCCCTCCACTTT
NA,TRBV7-4,TRBJ2-2,NA,CASSLRDSPWGELFF,TGTGCCAGCAGCTTGAGGGACTCCCCTTGGGGGGAGCTGTTTTTT
few,TRBV7-2,TRBJ2-7,NA,CASSPSTGPRAYEQYF,TGTGCCAGCAGCCCCTCCACCGGTCCGAGGGCCTACGAGCAGTACTTC
few,TRBV6-2/TRBV6-3,TRBJ2-1,NA,CASSYSDYTYNEQFF,TGTGCCAGCAGTTACTCGGACTATACCTACAATGAGCAGTTCTTC
few,TRBV29-1,TRBJ1-2,TRBD1,CSVTGGPNYGYTF,TGCAGCGTTACAGGGGGTCCCAACTATGGCTACACCTTC
NA,TRBV27,TRBJ2-1,NA,CASSSRSYNEQFF,TGTGCCAGCAGTTCCCGGTCCTACAATGAGCAGTTCTTC
few,TRBV4-1,TRBJ1-1,TRBD1,CASSQDGQGITEAFF,TGCGCCAGCAGCCAAGACGGACAGGGGATAACTGAAGCTTTCTTT
few,TRBV7-9,TRBJ2-5,NA,CASSLAGRQSTQYF,TGTGCCAGCAGCTTAGCGGGAAGACAGTCGACCCAGTACTTC
few,TRBV7-9,TRBJ1-1,NA,CASSLPGGTEAFF,TGTGCCAGCAGCTTACCGGGGGGCACTGAAGCTTTCTTT
NA,TRBV2,TRBJ1-2,TRBD1,CASSEDSGTGDSYGYTF,TGTGCCAGCAGTGAAGACTCCGGGACAGGGGATTCCTATGGCTACACCTTC
once,TRBV7-6,TRBJ1-2,NA,CASSLGYTF,TGTGCCAGCAGCTTGGGCTACACCTTC
NA,TRBV27,TRBJ2-3,TRBD2,CASSSGLAGGTDTQYF,TGTGCCAGCAGTTCCGGACTAGCGGGGGGGACAGATACGCAGTATTTT
few,TRBV28,TRBJ2-2,NA,CASRPDRGELFF,TGTGCCAGCAGGCCGGACCGGGGGGAGCTGTTTTTT
NA,TRBV27,TRBJ1-2,NA,CASRKAGPLGGYTF,TGTGCCAGCAGAAAGGCAGGTCCTCTAGGTGGCTACACCTTC
NA,TRBV24-1,TRBJ2-1,TRBD2,CATSDTARTSGINEQFF,TGTGCCACCAGTGACACAGCTAGGACTAGCGGGATAAATGAGCAGTTCTTC
few,TRBV7-2,TRBJ2-5,NA,CASSLGLTLMRETQYF,TGTGCCAGCAGCTTAGGGTTAACGTTAATGCGAGAGACCCAGTACTTC
few,TRBV7-9,TRBJ2-7,TRBD2,CASSSPSGRSYEQYF,TGTGCCAGCAGCTCTCCTAGCGGGAGAAGCTACGAGCAGTACTTC
NA,TRBV18,TRBJ2-7,TRBD2,CASSPPDVSGLAGLEQYF,TGTGCCAGCTCACCTCCAGATGTCTCAGGACTAGCGGGACTCGAGCAGTACTTC
few,TRBV27,TRBJ2-7,TRBD2,CASSLSGGGEQYF,TGTGCCAGCAGTTTATCCGGCGGGGGGGAGCAGTACTTC